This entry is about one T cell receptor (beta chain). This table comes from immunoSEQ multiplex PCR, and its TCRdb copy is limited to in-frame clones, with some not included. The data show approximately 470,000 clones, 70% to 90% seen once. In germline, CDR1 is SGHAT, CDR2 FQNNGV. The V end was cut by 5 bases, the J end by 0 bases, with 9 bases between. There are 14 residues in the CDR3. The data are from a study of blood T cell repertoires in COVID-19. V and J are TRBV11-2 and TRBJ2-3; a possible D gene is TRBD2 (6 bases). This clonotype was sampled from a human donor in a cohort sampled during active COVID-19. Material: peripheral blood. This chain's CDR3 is CASSPGTSTDTQYF. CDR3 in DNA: TGTGCCAGCAGCCCCGGGACTAGCACAGATACGCAGTATTTT.